Listed below are T cell receptor beta chains from one sample, sequenced in a study of control samples from healthy donors and cancer patients. TCRdb keeps only in-frame clones here, not all; method: immunoSEQ multiplex PCR. The data hold under 55,000 clones, with 85% to 95% observed a single time. The sample consisted of PBMCs. All receptors come from a woman aged 35 to 49 with head and neck cancer. Both conserved end residues are part of each CDR3.

>14|TRBJ1-5|TRBV27
CASSQQGAGQPQHF
>15|TRBJ1-5|TRBV28
CASTQTDISNQPQHF
>13|TRBJ2-1|TRBV18
CASSTSVYNEQFF
>16|TRBJ2-5|TRBV3-1/TRBV3-2
CASSPQLAGGRETQYF
>11|TRBJ1-1|TRBV6-5
CASIRDTEAFF
>14|TRBJ2-1|TRBV24-1
CATSDTGQGGEQFF
>15|TRBJ2-7|TRBV6-5
CASIIQGRSLWEQYF
>17|TRBJ1-4|TRBV7-9
CASSLGAGVATNEKLFF
>16|TRBJ2-2|TRBV7-6
CASSLRPGTNTGELFF
>17|TRBJ2-2|TRBV7-3
CASSLTPSLLLTGELFF
>17|TRBJ1-1|TRBV18
CASSPLPVAGPLTVAFF
>12|TRBJ2-1|TRBV5-6
CASSLGRNEQFF
>16|TRBJ1-6|TRBV30
CAWSVARSSYNSPLHF
>13|TRBJ2-5|TRBV12-3/TRBV12-4
CASSLGGEETQYF
>14|TRBJ2-7|TRBV18
CASSPGQGLSEQYF
>13|TRBJ1-5|TRBV6-7
CASSWGGNQPQHF
>15|TRBJ2-7|TRBV5-5
CASSLTPDVSYEQYF
>13|TRBJ1-1|TRBV29-1
CSVGQGVNTEAFF
>15|TRBJ2-3|TRBV10-2
CASRTGGLSTDTQYF
>15|TRBJ1-5|TRBV5-5
CASSLSAGWYQPQHF
>14|TRBJ2-5|TRBV19
CASSGLAGGETQYF
>12|TRBJ1-1|TRBV7-3
CASSLSSGKAFF
>12|TRBJ1-2|TRBV5-1
CASSSSGYGYTF
>15|TRBJ2-1|TRBV27
CASSLDGSSYNEQFF
>13|TRBJ1-6|TRBV9
CASSSGTDLPLHF
>13|TRBJ2-3|TRBV3-1/TRBV3-2
CASSQDSTDTQYF
>16|TRBJ2-7|TRBV11-2
CASSKRGQGRSYEQYF
>14|TRBJ1-2|TRBV29-1
CSVDGAGGLNGYTF
>16|TRBJ1-2|TRBV14
CASSPMTGSSSYGYTF
>18|TRBJ1-6|TRBV7-9
CASSLTAKQGGNNSPLHF
>16|TRBJ1-5|TRBV29-1
CSVEDQTQGSNQPQHF
>15|TRBJ2-3|TRBV7-9
CASSPRFTSTDTQYF
>13|TRBJ2-1|TRBV6-4
CASSLRGGNEQFF
>13|TRBJ2-2|TRBV2
CASSVTRPGELFF
>13|TRBJ2-7|TRBV6-5
CASTGTPSYEQYF